These T cell receptor beta chains were read from a single sample in a study of regulatory T cells in long-lasting Graves disease. TCRdb independently ran MiXCR on the multiplex PCR reads; one entry per CDR3 protein. This table holds over 350,000 distinct CDR3 sequences, less than 15% found once. These data were also filed under a second study, of T cells in Graves' hyperthyroidism and ophthalmopathy.

The starting material was peripheral blood mononuclear cells (PBMCs), obtained at new diagnosis, from a patient treated with antithyroid drugs. Every receptor here comes from a woman between 50 and 59 years old with Graves disease. Each CDR3 is given with its conserved first and last residue. D genes are given only for firm matches. Clone sizes are given selectively: once, few, many, or a class where the clone is expanded.

j_call,v_call,clone_size,d_call,cdr3_aa,cdr3_nt
TRBJ2-1,TRBV27,few,.,CASRDWGSPPNEQFF,TGTGCCAGCAGAGACTGGGGGAGTCCCCCCAATGAGCAGTTCTTC
TRBJ2-2,TRBV14,.,TRBD1,CASSTGRFTGELFF,TGTGCCAGCTCGACAGGGCGTTTCACCGGGGAGCTGTTTTTT
TRBJ2-5,TRBV19,.,TRBD2,CASSIGTTETQYF,TGTGCCAGTAGTATTGGGACTACTGAGACCCAGTACTTC
TRBJ2-3,TRBV28,.,TRBD1,CASSLIGTGAVTQYF,TGTGCCAGCAGTTTAATCGGGACAGGAGCAGTTACGCAGTATTTT
TRBJ2-3,TRBV7-2,many,.,CASSLVSLAPSTDTQYF,TGTGCCAGCAGCTTAGTTTCCCTAGCGCCCAGCACAGATACGCAGTATTTT
TRBJ1-4,TRBV28,many,.,CASDTLGNGELFF,TGTGCCAGCGATACCCTGGGAAACGGAGAACTGTTTTTT
TRBJ2-7,TRBV29-1,.,TRBD1,CSVRAGGLSYEQYF,TGCAGCGTCAGAGCAGGGGGCCTCTCCTACGAGCAGTACTTC
TRBJ2-2,TRBV7-2,many,.,CASSSKTDSRNTGELFF,TGTGCCAGCAGCTCCAAAACAGATAGCAGGAACACCGGGGAGCTGTTTTTT
TRBJ2-7,TRBV4-1,few,.,CASGETYEQYF,TGCGCCAGCGGGGAGACCTACGAGCAGTACTTC
TRBJ2-7,TRBV2,many,TRBD1,CASRETGGVYEQYF,TGTGCCAGCAGAGAGACAGGGGGGGTCTACGAGCAGTACTTC
TRBJ2-7,TRBV2,few,TRBD2,CASSGGTSGIYEQYF,TGTGCCAGCAGTGGCGGGACTAGCGGGATATACGAGCAGTACTTC
TRBJ2-3,TRBV7-3,many,.,CASSLRGAASTDTQYF,TGTGCCAGCAGCTTAAGAGGGGCAGCTAGCACAGATACGCAGTATTTT
TRBJ2-1,TRBV6-2/TRBV6-3,many,.,CASSEAPGGREQFF,TGTGCCAGCAGTGAAGCTCCGGGCGGACGTGAGCAGTTCTTC
TRBJ1-2,TRBV29-1,.,.,CSVGEVRNGYTF,TGCAGCGTTGGAGAGGTTCGGAATGGCTACACCTTC
TRBJ2-1,TRBV5-1,.,TRBD2,CASSLIPAFDDDLAGYNEQFF,TGCGCCAGCAGCTTGATTCCGGCTTTTGATGACGACTTAGCGGGATACAATGAGCAGTTCTTC
TRBJ1-3,TRBV4-2,few,.,CASSQDWQGETGNTIYF,TGTGCCAGCAGCCAAGATTGGCAGGGAGAGACTGGAAACACCATATATTTT